The 18 T cell receptor beta chains given below trace back to one sample, sequenced in a study of blood T cell repertoires in COVID-19. Sequencing was performed with immunoSEQ multiplex PCR; in TCRdb, only in-frame clones are kept and a portion is missing. Of about 270,000 clones in the sample, around 88% were seen once. Sample: peripheral blood. The receptors derive from a woman in her seventies with COVID-19, enrolled during active disease.

The CDR3 loop reads CASSLTQGHGYTF. The CDR3 nucleotides read TGTGCCAGCAGCCTTACCCAGGGCCATGGCTACACCTTC. The V call is TRBV3-1 (or the pseudogene TRBV3-2), the J call TRBJ1-2; TRBD1 is a possible D gene (5 bases). V was cut by 4 bases and J by 6 bases, with 12 bases left in between. Germline loops: CDR1 LGHDT, CDR2 YNNKEL (reference sequence). The CDR3 spans 13 residues.

Written as DNA, the CDR3 is TGCAGCGTTGGGGGACAGGGTTTCCACGAGCAGTACTTC. Amino acid sequence: CSVGGQGFHEQYF. The chain has TRBV29-1 and TRBJ2-7, with TRBD1 matching over 9 bases. Trimming at V came to 4 bases and at J to 5 bases, leaving 6 bases not matched to a gene. Per the germline V gene, CDR1 is SQVTM and CDR2 is ANQGSEA. The CDR3 covers 13 residues.

The chain couples TRBV28 to TRBJ2-5, with TRBD1 matching over 11 bases. CDR3 length equals 14 residues. Germline loops: CDR1 MDHEN, CDR2 SYDVKM. The J segment lost 5 bases and the V segment lost 5 bases, leaving 4 bases of the junction unmatched. In DNA form, the CDR3 reads TGTGCCAGCAGTCCCTGGGACAGGGGGGAGACCCAGTACTTC. It encodes CASSPWDRGETQYF. The full variable domain, with the rest looked up from reference TRBV28 and TRBJ2-5, is DVKVTQSSRYLVKRTGEKVFLECVQDMDHENMFWYRQDPGLGLRLIYFSYDVKMKEKGDIPEGYSVSREKKERFSLILESASTNQTSMYLCASSPWDRGETQYFGPGTRLLVL.

The chain couples TRBV15 to TRBJ2-7; perhaps TRBD2 as D (6 bases). V was trimmed by 3 bases and J by 3 bases, leaving 9 bases between them. CDR1 and CDR2 from the germline V gene are LNHNV and YYDKDF (reference sequence). The CDR3 runs 13 residues. The CDR3 DNA sequence: TGTGCCACCAGCAGTGGGACTTACTACGAGCAGTACTTC. Its protein is CATSSGTYYEQYF.

The gene calls are TRBV27 and TRBJ1-1; D perhaps matches TRBD1 (5 bases). Germline V gives CDR1 MNHEY, CDR2 SMNVEV (reference sequence). Between the trimmed V and J ends, which lost 8 bases and 4 bases, there was a span of 17 bases. CDR3 length: 14 amino acids. Here the CDR3 DNA reads TGTGCCAGCGCCCAACTTCAAGGGGCCACTGAAGCTTTCTTT. Translated, it gives CASAQLQGATEAFF.

This sequence joins TRBV3-1 (or the pseudogene TRBV3-2) and TRBJ2-1; 14 nucleotides line up with TRBD2. The germline V gene has CDR1 LGHDT and CDR2 YNNKEL (reference sequence). With V trimmed by 4 bases and J by 8 bases, 4 bases remained unmatched. The CDR3 runs to 15 residues. In DNA, the CDR3 is TGTGCCAGCAGCCCAAAGGGACTAGCGGGGGATGAGCAGTTCTTC. It is translated as CASSPKGLAGDEQFF.

V is TRBV2 and J is TRBJ1-4, with D perhaps matching TRBD1 (5 bases). CDR1 and CDR2 from the germline V gene are SNHLY and FYNNEI. CDR3 length: 12 residues. V was shortened by 2 bases and J by 8 bases, with 6 bases between the two germline ends. CDR3 coding DNA: TGTGCCAGCAGTGAACCAGGGGAAAAACTGTTTTTT. Translating it yields CASSEPGEKLFF.

The V gene is TRBV10-2, the J gene TRBJ1-4; 7 bases agree with TRBD1. V gave up 6 bases and J gave up 10 bases; unmatched junction bases: 14. This CDR3 spans 15 amino acids. Looked up from germline, CDR1 is WSHSY and CDR2 is SAAADI. The CDR3 bases are TGCGCCAGCAGGGATCACGGGACAGTGGCTGGAAAACTGTTTTTT. Translated, it gives CASRDHGTVAGKLFF.

This chain connects TRBV9 to TRBJ2-3, with 10 bases fitting TRBD2. Germline values: CDR1 SGDLS, CDR2 YYNGEE. This CDR3 is built from 16 residues. V lost 3 bases to trimming and J lost 2 bases; unmatched junction nucleotides: 6. This CDR3 reads CASSAQLAGFTDTQYF. DNA for the CDR3: TGTGCCAGCAGCGCGCAACTAGCGGGGTTCACAGATACGCAGTATTTT.

The V gene is TRBV19, the J gene TRBJ2-4; TRBD2 matches at 7 bases. V gave up 3 bases and J gave up 1 base; unmatched junction bases: 9. The CDR3 spans 17 residues. The germline CDR1 and CDR2 sequences are LNHDA and SQIVND (reference sequence). The CDR3, as DNA: TGTGCCAGTAGTATCACAGCGGGGCCGGGGGCCAAAAACATTCAGTACTTC. It specifies CASSITAGPGAKNIQYF. Filled out from reference TRBV19 and TRBJ2-4, the complete variable domain reads DGGITQSPKYLFRKEGQNVTLSCEQNLNHDAMYWYRQDPGQGLRLIYYSQIVNDFQKGDIAEGYSVSREKKESFPLTVTSAQKNPTAFYLCASSITAGPGAKNIQYFGAGTRLSVL.

The rearrangement links TRBV9 to TRBJ2-3; weak D call: TRBD2 (7 bases). The germline V and J ends were trimmed by 0 bases and 2 bases, with 13 bases remaining between them. CDR3 length: 16 residues. The germline V gene encodes CDR1 SGDLS and CDR2 YYNGEE. Here the CDR3 reads CASSVVAGASTDTQYF. DNA of the CDR3: TGTGCCAGCAGCGTAGTTGCGGGGGCCTCCACAGATACGCAGTATTTT.

This clone has a single count. This sequence joins TRBV5-6 and TRBJ2-6; D is unresolved. Trimming removed 0 bases from V and 3 bases from J, with 13 bases in between. The CDR3 loop spans 17 amino acids. Germline CDR1 is SGHDT and CDR2 is YYEEEE. The DNA for the CDR3 is TGTGCCAGCAGCTTGGAGGCAGGATATGGTGGGGCCAACGTCCTGACTTTC. Protein product: CASSLEAGYGGANVLTF.

The genes are TRBV10-3 and TRBJ2-1; 7 bases line up with TRBD1. After removal of 6 bases from V and 4 bases from J, the junction contained 6 bases not matched to a gene. This CDR3 spans 14 amino acids. The germline CDR1 and CDR2 sequences are ENHRY and SYGVKD. The CDR3 here is CAIRTGTVYNEQFF. The CDR3 DNA sequence: TGTGCCATCAGGACGGGGACAGTTTACAATGAGCAGTTCTTC.

The chain employs TRBV4-1 and TRBJ1-5, with 9 bases lining up with TRBD1. Unmatched junction bases numbered 10, after V lost 4 bases and J lost 3 bases. The CDR3 loop spans 17 amino acids. CDR1 and CDR2 from the germline V gene are MGHRA and YSYEKL. The CDR3 DNA sequence: TGCGCCAGCAGCCGCTTCCCCCGGGACAGGGTCAATCAGCCCCAGCATTTT. Protein product: CASSRFPRDRVNQPQHF.

This chain joins TRBV27 and TRBJ2-3; D might be TRBD2 (6 bases). The CDR3 loop spans 14 amino acids. Trimming took off 3 bases at V and 2 bases at J, with 9 bases between the two ends. In germline, CDR1 is MNHEY, CDR2 SMNVEV (reference sequence). Written as DNA, the CDR3 is TGTGCCAGCAGTTTCTGGGGGGACACAGATACGCAGTATTTT. As protein: CASSFWGDTDTQYF.

The CDR3 nucleotides read TGCGCCAGCAGCTTCCTAGCGGGGGACTCCTACGAGCAGTACTTC. This gives the protein CASSFLAGDSYEQYF. This sequence joins TRBV5-1 and TRBJ2-7, with 10 bases identical to TRBD2. The ends lost 2 bases at V and 0 bases at J; junction bases unmatched: 2. Germline V lookup: CDR1 SGHRS, CDR2 YFSETQ. CDR3 length: 15 amino acids.

The V gene is TRBV14, the J gene TRBJ1-1; D unclear. There are 15 residues in the CDR3. The germline V and J ends were trimmed by 4 bases and 1 base, with 13 bases remaining between them. The V gene's germline CDR1 is SGHDN and CDR2 FVKESK. DNA of the CDR3: TGTGCCAGCAGCCGTGGACTGTACGGGAACACTGAAGCTTTCTTT. Its protein product is CASSRGLYGNTEAFF.

The rearrangement links TRBV6-1 to TRBJ2-3; 9 bases agree with TRBD1. CDR3 length equals 18 residues. Germline CDR1 reads MNHNS; CDR2 reads SASEGT. V shed 0 bases and J 5 bases; nucleotides not matched to a gene: 12. CDR3 nucleotide sequence: TGTGCCAGCAGTGAAGCCTTCCGCACACAGGGGGCGGGAGATACGCAGTATTTT. Its protein is CASSEAFRTQGAGDTQYF.